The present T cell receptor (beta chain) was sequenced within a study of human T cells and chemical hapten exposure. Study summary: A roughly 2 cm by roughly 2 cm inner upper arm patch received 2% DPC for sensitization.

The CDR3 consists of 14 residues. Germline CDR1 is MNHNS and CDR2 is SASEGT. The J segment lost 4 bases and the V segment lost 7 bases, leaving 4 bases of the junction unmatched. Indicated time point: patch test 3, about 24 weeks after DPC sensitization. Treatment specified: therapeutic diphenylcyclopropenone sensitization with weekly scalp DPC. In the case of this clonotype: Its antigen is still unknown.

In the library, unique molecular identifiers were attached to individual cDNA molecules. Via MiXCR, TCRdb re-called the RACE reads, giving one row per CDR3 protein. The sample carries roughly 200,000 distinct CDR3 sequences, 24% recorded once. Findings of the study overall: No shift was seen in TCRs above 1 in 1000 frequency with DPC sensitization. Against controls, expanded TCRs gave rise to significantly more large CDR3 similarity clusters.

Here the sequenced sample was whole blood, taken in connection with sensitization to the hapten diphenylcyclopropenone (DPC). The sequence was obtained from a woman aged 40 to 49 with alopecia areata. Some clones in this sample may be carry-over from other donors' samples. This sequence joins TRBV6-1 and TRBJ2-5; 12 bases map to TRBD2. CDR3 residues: CASKTSGRGETQYF. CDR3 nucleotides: TGTGCCAGCAAGACTAGCGGGAGAGGAGAGACCCAGTACTTC.